This is a list of T cell receptor beta chains from one sample in a study of T cell responses to AZD1222 COVID-19 vaccine. Repertoires were generated with immunoSEQ multiplex PCR, while TCRdb's copy carries only in-frame clones and drops some. The sample contains 250,000 to 300,000 clones, roughly 93% of which appear only once. The sequencing used peripheral blood, collected 28 days after the second AZD1222 dose. The receptors stem from an adult who received the AZD1222 COVID-19 vaccine. Each CDR3 is given with its conserved first and last residue. A D gene is named only where the DNA matches it firmly. Expanded clones are given a class, and other clones once, few, many or no size at all.

TRBV27	TRBJ1-4	-	-	CASSLWGRRTNEKLFF	TGTGCCAGCAGTTTATGGGGAAGGAGGACTAATGAAAAACTGTTTTTT
TRBV28	TRBJ1-2	TRBD1	-	CASRKTGGNYGYTF	TGTGCCAGCAGAAAGACAGGGGGAAACTATGGCTACACCTTC
TRBV7-2	TRBJ2-3	-	-	CASSLIGVTSTDTQYF	TGTGCCAGCAGCTTAATAGGGGTCACGAGCACAGATACGCAGTATTTT
TRBV5-1	TRBJ1-1	-	-	CASSRTENTEAFF	TGCGCCAGCAGCCGGACCGAGAACACTGAAGCTTTCTTT
TRBV11-2	TRBJ2-3	-	-	CASRGGSEVDTQYF	TGTGCCAGCCGAGGGGGTAGCGAGGTAGATACGCAGTATTTT
TRBV7-2	TRBJ2-7	TRBD1	-	CASTSGQGREQYF	TGTGCCAGCACCTCGGGACAGGGTCGCGAGCAGTACTTC
TRBV12-3/TRBV12-4	TRBJ1-2	TRBD1	-	CASSFKGGMGYTF	TGTGCCAGCAGTTTCAAAGGGGGCATGGGCTACACCTTC
TRBV7-8	TRBJ2-7	-	-	CASSLATPGPYEQYF	TGTGCCAGCAGCTTAGCGACACCGGGTCCCTACGAGCAGTACTTC
TRBV4-2	TRBJ1-1	-	-	CASSRGQGNTEAFF	TGTGCCAGCAGCCGGGGTCAAGGGAACACTGAAGCTTTCTTT
TRBV3-1/TRBV3-2	TRBJ1-4	TRBD1	-	CASRETGRVEKLFF	TGTGCCAGCAGGGAGACAGGGAGGGTGGAGAAACTGTTTTTT
TRBV6-1	TRBJ1-1	-	-	CASSEMRLEAFF	TGTGCCAGCAGTGAAATGAGGCTTGAAGCTTTCTTT
TRBV7-9	TRBJ1-2	-	-	CASSPVAGSLTYGYTF	TGTGCCAGCAGCCCAGTTGCAGGGTCTCTTACGTATGGCTACACCTTC
TRBV29-1	TRBJ2-1	-	-	CSVTPQYNEQFF	TGCAGCGTCACCCCACAGTACAATGAGCAGTTCTTC
TRBV5-4	TRBJ2-1	-	-	CASRTGYNEQFF	TGTGCCAGTAGAACAGGATACAATGAGCAGTTCTTC
TRBV5-1	TRBJ1-6	TRBD1	-	CASSFTNRGPSPLHF	TGCGCCAGCAGCTTTACCAACAGGGGCCCTTCACCCCTCCACTTT
TRBV5-1	TRBJ1-2	-	-	CASSWTATTNYGYTF	TGCGCCAGCAGCTGGACAGCCACCACTAACTATGGCTACACCTTC
TRBV12-5	TRBJ2-2	-	-	CASGTGTNTGELFF	TGTGCTAGTGGTACCGGGACAAACACCGGGGAGCTGTTTTTT
TRBV6-1	TRBJ2-3	-	-	CASSEAVQLATDTQYF	TGTGCCAGCAGTGAAGCGGTACAGTTAGCCACAGATACGCAGTATTTT
TRBV7-9	TRBJ2-1	TRBD1	once	CASSLVAGGEQFF	TGTGCCAGCAGCTTAGTGGCAGGGGGCGAGCAGTTCTTC
TRBV27	TRBJ2-7	-	-	CASSQQGGLEQYF	TGTGCCAGCAGTCAACAGGGGGGGCTCGAGCAGTACTTC
TRBV19	TRBJ1-1	TRBD1	-	CASDRGGNTEAFF	TGTGCCAGTGACAGGGGAGGAAACACTGAAGCTTTCTTT
TRBV13	TRBJ2-1	-	-	CASSFSQGISYNEQFF	TGTGCCAGCAGCTTCTCACAGGGTATCTCCTACAATGAGCAGTTCTTC
TRBV7-3	TRBJ2-1	-	-	CASSSTGTEQFF	TGTGCCAGCAGCTCCACCGGAACTGAGCAGTTCTTC
TRBV4-2	TRBJ2-2	-	-	CASSQGDLTGELFF	TGTGCCAGCAGCCAAGGGGACCTTACCGGGGAGCTGTTTTTT
TRBV28	TRBJ1-2	TRBD1	-	CASTRAGTGSRGYTF	TGTGCCAGCACCCGGGCGGGGACAGGGAGCAGAGGCTACACCTTC
TRBV9	TRBJ2-1	TRBD2	once	CASSEISGKNEQFF	TGTGCCAGCAGCGAAATTAGCGGGAAAAATGAGCAGTTCTTC
TRBV29-1	TRBJ2-5	-	-	CSVEDNGFRAQYF	TGCAGCGTTGAAGATAACGGATTTAGGGCCCAGTACTTC
TRBV5-1	TRBJ2-5	TRBD1	-	CASSSTGGRETQYF	TGCGCCAGCAGCTCCACAGGGGGCAGAGAGACCCAGTACTTC
TRBV19	TRBJ1-1	-	-	CATAGAIRTEAFF	TGTGCCACCGCCGGGGCCATAAGGACTGAAGCTTTCTTT
TRBV7-9	TRBJ2-5	-	-	CASSSEETQYF	TGTGCCAGCAGCTCCGAGGAGACCCAGTACTTC
TRBV19	TRBJ2-5	-	-	CASSTGETQYF	TGTGCCAGTAGTACTGGGGAGACCCAGTACTTC
TRBV20-1	TRBJ2-2	-	-	CSASSLANTGELFF	TGCAGTGCTAGTAGCTTAGCGAACACCGGGGAGCTGTTTTTT
TRBV30	TRBJ1-5	-	-	CAWSVGQQPQHF	TGTGCCTGGAGTGTTGGTCAGCAGCCCCAGCATTTT
TRBV7-9	TRBJ2-2	-	once	CASSLGAGPGELFF	TGTGCCAGCAGCTTAGGGGCGGGGCCCGGGGAGCTGTTTTTT
TRBV3-1/TRBV3-2	TRBJ1-1	-	-	CASSQPRNRDTEAFF	TGTGCCAGCAGCCAACCGAGAAACAGGGACACTGAAGCTTTCTTT
TRBV28	TRBJ1-6	-	-	CASRPNFGGWGSPLHF	TGTGCCAGCAGGCCCAATTTTGGAGGTTGGGGGTCACCCCTCCACTTT
TRBV3-1/TRBV3-2	TRBJ1-3	-	-	CASSPVGGNTIYF	TGTGCCAGCAGTCCGGTAGGGGGAAACACCATATATTTT
TRBV19	TRBJ2-1	-	once	CASSSWAGYNEQFF	TGTGCCAGTAGCTCTTGGGCGGGGTACAATGAGCAGTTCTTC
TRBV5-1	TRBJ2-1	-	-	CASSLVVGGDEQFF	TGCGCCAGCAGCTTGGTAGTGGGCGGGGATGAGCAGTTCTTC
TRBV2	TRBJ1-6	-	-	CATATPRNSPLHF	TGTGCCACCGCGACCCCCCGGAATTCACCCCTCCACTTT
TRBV11-2	TRBJ1-3	TRBD1	-	CASRLPGQGNTIYF	TGTGCCAGCAGATTGCCGGGACAGGGAAACACCATATATTTT
TRBV6-5	TRBJ2-7	-	-	CASSSAVEQYF	TGTGCCAGCAGTTCCGCCGTGGAGCAGTACTTC